This T cell receptor (beta chain) was recorded in a study of T cell repertoires in cytomegalovirus infection. Whole-study context: Used in the study were CMV epitopes, some recently identified and HLA-C-restricted, others well-studied and HLA-B-restricted.

This clonotype was recorded at least ten times. The antigen remains undetermined. General study results and limits: Individuals carrying CMV plus the relevant HLA were identified by cumulative frequency of public TCR beta families. Ex vivo, HLA-C-restricted CMV-specific TCR beta clonotypes prevailed over the rest of the response.

TCRdb used MiXCR to reprocess the reads, holding one entry per CDR3 protein. Among 250,000 to 300,000 distinct CDR3 sequences listed, approximately 22% were seen once. V was trimmed by 5 bases and J by 4 bases, leaving 12 bases between them. The CDR3 covers 15 residues. The germline gives CDR1 SGHTA, CDR2 FQGNSA. This sequence was found in a human donor in good health (CMV status not recorded). Some clones in this sample may be carry-over from other donors' samples. V and J are TRBV7-2 and TRBJ2-6; a possible D gene is TRBD1 (6 bases). Sequences were derived from cultured PBMCs, sampled from culture after CMV antigen stimulation. The CDR3 nucleotides are TGTGCCAGCAGCCCTGCAGGGGCCGGGGCCAACGTCCTGACTTTC. Translated, it gives CASSPAGAGANVLTF.